Listed below are T cell receptor beta chains from one sample, sequenced in a study of siplizumab effects on memory and regulatory T cells. TCRdb's table, derived via immunoSEQ multiplex PCR, lists solely in-frame clones and lacks some. The sample consists of about 87,000 clones, around 94% of them appearing once. Sequencing used non-Treg CD4+ T cells sorted from blood. These receptors came from a human donor in good health. CDR3s include the opening cysteine and the closing phenylalanine or tryptophan. A D gene is named only where the DNA matches it firmly. Not every row has a clone size; where given, it reads once, few, many or a size class.

TGTGCTAGTGGTCGGACTGGTTCCTACGAGCAGTACTTC,CASGRTGSYEQYF,NA,TRBJ2-7,NA,TRBV12-5
TGCGCCAGCAGCTTGGGCGCGGGATTGGAGACCCAGTACTTC,CASSLGAGLETQYF,NA,TRBJ2-5,NA,TRBV5-1
TGTGCCAGCAAGGGACAGGGTTGGGATACGCAGTATTTT,CASKGQGWDTQYF,TRBD1,TRBJ2-3,once,TRBV7-9
TGTGCCAGCAGCTGGCGGAGGGAGGCCAATTCACCCCTCCACTTT,CASSWRREANSPLHF,NA,TRBJ1-6,NA,TRBV7-6
TGTGCCAGCTCCCCCGGGACAGGGGTTGGCTATGGCTACACCTTC,CASSPGTGVGYGYTF,TRBD1,TRBJ1-2,NA,TRBV18
TGTGCCAGCAGTGGGTCAGGACGGAGCTCCTACGAGCAGTACTTC,CASSGSGRSSYEQYF,NA,TRBJ2-7,NA,TRBV6-1
TGTGCCAGCAGTGCAGGGCCAGATACGCAGTATTTT,CASSAGPDTQYF,NA,TRBJ2-3,NA,TRBV2
TGTGCCAGTACCTCCAGCGGAAGCTCCTACGAGCAGTACTTC,CASTSSGSSYEQYF,NA,TRBJ2-7,once,TRBV19
TGTGCTAGTGGGACGGGACTCCCAGGAGGGGAGCTGTTTTTT,CASGTGLPGGELFF,NA,TRBJ2-2,NA,TRBV12-5
TGTGCCAGTAGTAACCGTTATCCCCCGACCGGGGAGCTGTTTTTT,CASSNRYPPTGELFF,NA,TRBJ2-2,NA,TRBV19
TGTGCCAGCAGTGAATTGGGGGGGCAGCAGTTCTTC,CASSELGGQQFF,NA,TRBJ2-1,NA,TRBV25-1
TGTGCCACAGGGACAGGGGGCACAGATACGCAGTATTTT,CATGTGGTDTQYF,TRBD1,TRBJ2-3,once,TRBV10-3
TGTGCCAGTAGCCTACAGGGGGTGGTGAACACTGAAGCTTTCTTT,CASSLQGVVNTEAFF,TRBD1,TRBJ1-1,NA,TRBV19
TGCGCCAGCAGCTCTCAGCAGGGAGATACGCAGTATTTT,CASSSQQGDTQYF,NA,TRBJ2-3,NA,TRBV5-1